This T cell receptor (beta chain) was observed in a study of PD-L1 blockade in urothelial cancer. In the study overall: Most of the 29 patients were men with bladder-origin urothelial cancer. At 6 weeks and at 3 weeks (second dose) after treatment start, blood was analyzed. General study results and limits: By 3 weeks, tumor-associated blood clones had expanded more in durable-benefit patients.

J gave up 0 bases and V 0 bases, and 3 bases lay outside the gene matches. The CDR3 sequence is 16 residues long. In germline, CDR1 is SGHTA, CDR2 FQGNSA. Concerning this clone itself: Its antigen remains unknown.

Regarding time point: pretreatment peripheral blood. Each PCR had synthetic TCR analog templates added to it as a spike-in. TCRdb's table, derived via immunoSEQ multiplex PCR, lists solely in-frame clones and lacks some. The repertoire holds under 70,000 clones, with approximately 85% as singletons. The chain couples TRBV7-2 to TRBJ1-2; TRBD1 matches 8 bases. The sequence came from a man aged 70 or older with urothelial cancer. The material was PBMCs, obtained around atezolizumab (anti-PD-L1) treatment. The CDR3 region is CASSLAADRANYGYTF. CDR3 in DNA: TGTGCCAGCAGCTTAGCCGCGGACAGGGCTAACTATGGCTACACCTTC.